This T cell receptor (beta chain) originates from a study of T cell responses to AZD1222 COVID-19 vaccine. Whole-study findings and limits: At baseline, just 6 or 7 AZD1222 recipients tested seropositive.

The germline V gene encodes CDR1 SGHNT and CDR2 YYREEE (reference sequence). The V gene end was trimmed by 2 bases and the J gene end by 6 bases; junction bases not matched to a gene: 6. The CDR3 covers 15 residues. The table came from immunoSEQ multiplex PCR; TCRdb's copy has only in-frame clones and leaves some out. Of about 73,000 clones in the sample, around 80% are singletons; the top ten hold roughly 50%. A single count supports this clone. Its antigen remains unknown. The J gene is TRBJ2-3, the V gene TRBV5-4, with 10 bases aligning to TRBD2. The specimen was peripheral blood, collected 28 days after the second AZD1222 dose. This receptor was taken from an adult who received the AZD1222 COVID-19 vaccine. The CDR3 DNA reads TGTGCCAGCAGCTTTACTAGCGGGACCTTCGATACGCAGTATTTT. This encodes CASSFTSGTFDTQYF.